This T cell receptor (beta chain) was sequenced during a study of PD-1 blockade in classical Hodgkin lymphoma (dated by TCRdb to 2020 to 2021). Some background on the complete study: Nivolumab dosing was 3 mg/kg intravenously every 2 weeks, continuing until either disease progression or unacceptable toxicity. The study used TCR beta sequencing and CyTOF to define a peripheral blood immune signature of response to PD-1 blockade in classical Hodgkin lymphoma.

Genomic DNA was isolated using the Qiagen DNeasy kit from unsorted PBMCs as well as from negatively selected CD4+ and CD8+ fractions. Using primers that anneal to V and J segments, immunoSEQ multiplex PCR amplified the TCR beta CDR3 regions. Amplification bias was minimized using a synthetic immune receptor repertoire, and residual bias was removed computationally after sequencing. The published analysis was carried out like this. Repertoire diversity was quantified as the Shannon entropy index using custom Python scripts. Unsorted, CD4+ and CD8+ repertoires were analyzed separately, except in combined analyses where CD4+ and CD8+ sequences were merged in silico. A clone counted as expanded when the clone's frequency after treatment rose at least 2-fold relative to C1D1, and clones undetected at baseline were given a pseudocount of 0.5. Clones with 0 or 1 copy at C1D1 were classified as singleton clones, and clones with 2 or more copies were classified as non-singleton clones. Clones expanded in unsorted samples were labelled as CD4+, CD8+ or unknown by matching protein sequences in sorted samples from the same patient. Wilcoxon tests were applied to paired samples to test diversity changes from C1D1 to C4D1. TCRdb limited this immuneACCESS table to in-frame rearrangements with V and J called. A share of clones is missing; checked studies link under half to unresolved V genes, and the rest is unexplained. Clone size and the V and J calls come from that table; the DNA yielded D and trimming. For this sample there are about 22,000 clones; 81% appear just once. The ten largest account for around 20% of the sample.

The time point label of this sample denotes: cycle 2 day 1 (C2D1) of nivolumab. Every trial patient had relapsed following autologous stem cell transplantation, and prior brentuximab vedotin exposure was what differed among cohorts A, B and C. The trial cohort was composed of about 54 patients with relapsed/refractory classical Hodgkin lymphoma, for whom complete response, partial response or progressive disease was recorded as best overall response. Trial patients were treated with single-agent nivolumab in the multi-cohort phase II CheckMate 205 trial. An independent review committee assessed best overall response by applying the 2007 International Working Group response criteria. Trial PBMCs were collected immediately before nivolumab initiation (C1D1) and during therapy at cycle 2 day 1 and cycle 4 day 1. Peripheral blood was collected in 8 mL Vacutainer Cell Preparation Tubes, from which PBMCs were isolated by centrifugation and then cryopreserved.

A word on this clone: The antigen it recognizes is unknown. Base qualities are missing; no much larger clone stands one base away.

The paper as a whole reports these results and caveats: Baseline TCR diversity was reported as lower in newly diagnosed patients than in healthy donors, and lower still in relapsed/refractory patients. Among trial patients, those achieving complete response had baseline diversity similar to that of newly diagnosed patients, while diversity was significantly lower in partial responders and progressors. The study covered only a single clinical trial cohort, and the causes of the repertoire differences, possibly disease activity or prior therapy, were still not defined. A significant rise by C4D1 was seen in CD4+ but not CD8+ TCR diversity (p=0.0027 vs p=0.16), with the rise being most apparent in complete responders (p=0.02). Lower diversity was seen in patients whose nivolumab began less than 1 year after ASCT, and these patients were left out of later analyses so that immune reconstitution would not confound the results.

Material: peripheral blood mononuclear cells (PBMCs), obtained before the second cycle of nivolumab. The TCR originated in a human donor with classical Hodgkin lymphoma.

Here the CDR3 is given as CASSLLSTDTQYF. The DNA sequence reads TGTGCCAGCAGCTTACTGTCAACAGATACGCAGTATTTT. The chain employs TRBV7-3 and TRBJ2-3; the D segment cannot be called with confidence. CDR1 and CDR2 are read off the germline V gene as SGHTA and FQGTGA. At the junction V is shortened by 2 bases and J by 3 bases, with 6 bases in between. The cysteine opens and the phenylalanine closes a CDR3 of 13 amino acids. Of the read, only the CDR3 DNA is kept; its 39 bases are in frame from base 1.